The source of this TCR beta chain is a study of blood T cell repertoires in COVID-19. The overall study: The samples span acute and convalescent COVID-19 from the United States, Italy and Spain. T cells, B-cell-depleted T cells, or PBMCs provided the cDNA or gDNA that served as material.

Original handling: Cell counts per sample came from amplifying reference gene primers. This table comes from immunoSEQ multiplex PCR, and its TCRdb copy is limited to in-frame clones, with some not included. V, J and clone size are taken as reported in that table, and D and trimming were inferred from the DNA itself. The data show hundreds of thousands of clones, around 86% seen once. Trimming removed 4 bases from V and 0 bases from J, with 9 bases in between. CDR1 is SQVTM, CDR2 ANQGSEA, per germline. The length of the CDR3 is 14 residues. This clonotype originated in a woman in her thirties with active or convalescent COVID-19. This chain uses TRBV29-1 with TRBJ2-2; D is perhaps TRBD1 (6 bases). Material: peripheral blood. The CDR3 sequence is CSVAWDTNTGELFF. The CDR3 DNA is TGCAGCGTTGCTTGGGACACGAACACCGGGGAGCTGTTTTTT.